Below, 13 T cell receptor beta chains from the same sample are listed, as sequenced in a study of PD-1 blockade in classical Hodgkin lymphoma. Clones were read by immunoSEQ multiplex PCR, and TCRdb kept only the in-frame ones, dropping some. The table records tens of thousands of clones, approximately 90% of them present only once. Stated time point: newly diagnosed, previously untreated cHL patient sample. Input material: peripheral blood mononuclear cells (PBMCs). The receptors shown here come from a human donor with classical Hodgkin lymphoma.

V gene TRBV6-5 combines with J gene TRBJ1-5, with a tentative D call TRBD1 (6 bases). V was clipped by 6 bases and J by 6 bases, with 15 bases between them. In germline, CDR1 is MNHEY, CDR2 SVGAGI. This CDR3 is built from 14 residues. The CDR3, as DNA: TGTGCCAGCAGAACAGGGTCGCACAGTCAGCCCCAGCATTTT. It specifies CASRTGSHSQPQHF.

This chain links TRBV9 with TRBJ1-1; D not resolved. The V end was cut by 0 bases, the J end by 2 bases, with 8 bases between. Germline CDR1 is SGDLS and CDR2 is YYNGEE. This CDR3 comprises 14 residues. CDR3: CASSVGTINTEAFF. CDR3 bases: TGTGCCAGCAGCGTAGGGACCATTAACACTGAAGCTTTCTTT. The whole variable domain, remainder taken from reference TRBV9 and TRBJ1-1, is DSGVTQTPKHLITATGQRVTLRCSPRSGDLSVYWYQQSLDQGLQFLIQYYNGEERAKGNILERFSAQQFPDLHSELNLSSLELGDSALYFCASSVGTINTEAFFGQGTRLTVV.

This chain connects TRBV7-9 to TRBJ2-3; 9 bases agree with TRBD2. The germline gives CDR1 SEHNR, CDR2 FQNEAQ (reference sequence). CDR3 length equals 17 residues. The trim removed 6 bases at V and 0 bases at J, leaving 10 bases unmatched. In DNA, the CDR3 is TGTGCCAGCAGTTACTACCTAGCGGGGACTAGCACAGATACGCAGTATTTT. Translating it yields CASSYYLAGTSTDTQYF.

CDR3 in amino acids: CASSQGMNTEAFF. The CDR3 DNA reads TGTGCCAGCAGTCAGGGCATGAACACTGAAGCTTTCTTT. The chain recombines TRBV6-1 with TRBJ1-1, with D possibly matching TRBD1 (5 bases). V was cut by 5 bases and J by 0 bases, with 7 bases left in between. The length of the CDR3 is 13 residues. Germline V lookup: CDR1 MNHNS, CDR2 SASEGT.

The chain links TRBV9 to TRBJ1-4; weak D call: TRBD1 (6 bases). Germline lookup yields CDR1 SGDLS and CDR2 YYNGEE. The CDR3 length is 14 residues. Trimming shortened V by 3 bases and J by 8 bases, and 14 bases separated the two germline ends. CDR3 coding DNA: TGTGCCAGCAGCGCTGTCGGGGGCGGGGAAAAACTGTTTTTT. It translates to CASSAVGGGEKLFF.

The V and J genes are TRBV19 and TRBJ1-2; D is ambiguous. Germline-derived CDR1 and CDR2 are LNHDA and SQIVND (reference sequence). CDR3 length: 14 residues. Trimming took 0 bases from V and 8 from J, leaving 13 bases between them. DNA of the CDR3: TGTGCCAGTAGTATAGATATGGTGGTCGGAGGCTACACCTTC. Protein: CASSIDMVVGGYTF.

The V call is TRBV5-4, the J call TRBJ2-2; D is possibly TRBD1 (5 bases). Germline V gene data show CDR1 as SGHNT and CDR2 as YYREEE (reference sequence). Trimming left V 0 bases short and J 2 bases short, with 8 bases between. This CDR3 is 15 amino acids long. CDR3 residues: CASSLEGHNTGELFF. DNA of the CDR3: TGTGCCAGCAGCTTGGAAGGACACAACACCGGGGAGCTGTTTTTT.

The chain joins TRBV28 to TRBJ2-3, with D possibly being TRBD1 or TRBD2 (5 bases each). From germline, CDR1 is MDHEN and CDR2 SYDVKM. This CDR3 region has 16 residues. The V end lost 3 bases, the J end lost 2 bases, and 15 bases lay between the germline ends. The CDR3 DNA sequence: TGTGCCAGCAGTTTCAGGGTAGCGAGTATCACAGATACGCAGTATTTT. This encodes CASSFRVASITDTQYF.

This clone was detected once. V gene TRBV10-3 combines with J gene TRBJ2-1; 10 bases are shared with TRBD2. The CDR3 has 17 residues. The J segment lost 7 bases and the V segment lost 3 bases, leaving 12 bases of the junction unmatched. Germline CDR1 reads ENHRY; CDR2 reads SYGVKD. The CDR3 reads CAISDLGAGGPGNEQFF. CDR3 sequence (DNA): TGTGCCATCAGTGACCTTGGAGCGGGAGGGCCGGGTAATGAGCAGTTCTTC.

The rearrangement joins TRBV7-3 to TRBJ1-2, with D perhaps TRBD1 (5 bases). Germline CDR1 SGHTA, CDR2 FQGTGA. This CDR3 spans 15 amino acids. Between the trimmed V and J ends, which lost 4 bases and 3 bases, there was a span of 15 bases. In DNA form, the CDR3 reads TGTGCCAGCAGCTCGAGCTCCGGGACGGACTATGGCTACACCTTC. This sequence encodes CASSSSSGTDYGYTF.

The chain recombines TRBV6-5 with TRBJ1-1; D ambiguous. Deletions cut 2 bases from V and 3 bases from J, with 7 bases between. The germline gives CDR1 MNHEY, CDR2 SVGAGI. The CDR3 spans 13 residues. Written as DNA, the CDR3 is TGTGCCAGCAGTTACGGCATCTACACTGAAGCTTTCTTT. Translating it yields CASSYGIYTEAFF.

The rearrangement joins TRBV27 to TRBJ2-6, with D hard to call. From germline, CDR1 is MNHEY and CDR2 SMNVEV (reference sequence). The ends were cut back, 5 bases at V and 0 bases at J, with 11 bases in the middle. This CDR3 is built from 16 residues. The CDR3 nucleotides read TGTGCCAGCAGTCGCGACTGGGGCTCTGGGGCCAACGTCCTGACTTTC. Translated: CASSRDWGSGANVLTF.

The J gene is TRBJ1-5, the V gene TRBV29-1, with unresolved D. CDR1 SQVTM and CDR2 ANQGSEA come from the germline V gene. The CDR3 contains 13 residues. The germline V and J ends were trimmed by 8 bases and 1 base, with 12 bases remaining between them. This CDR3 is CSFAEESNQPQHF. The CDR3, as DNA: TGCAGCTTTGCCGAGGAGAGCAATCAGCCCCAGCATTTT.